The 32 T cell receptor beta chains below were found in one sample sequenced in a study of cytomegalovirus exposure and HLA in healthy donors. This PCR relied on a set of 60 Vbeta primers and 13 Jbeta primers. Assay used: immunoSEQ multiplex PCR; TCRdb lists only in-frame clones, some missing. The sample yields 85,000 to 100,000 clones, over 65% seen once. Sequenced material: PBMCs. The receptors derive from a man between 35 and 55 years old in good health and CMV-seronegative.

This chain joins TRBV18 and TRBJ1-5, with 8 bases lining up with TRBD1. J was trimmed by 4 bases and V by 2 bases; bases with no gene match: 7. Germline V gene data show CDR1 as KGHSH and CDR2 as LQKENI. The CDR3 runs to 16 residues. CDR3 sequence (DNA): TGTGCCAGCTCACCATCCGACAGGGGAAAGAATCAGCCCCAGCATTTT. Translated, it gives CASSPSDRGKNQPQHF.

This clone was recorded many times. The rearrangement links TRBV28 to TRBJ1-2; D possibly corresponds to TRBD1 (5 bases). The germline gives CDR1 MDHEN, CDR2 SYDVKM. V was clipped by 3 bases and J by 7 bases, with 12 bases between them. There are 13 residues in the CDR3. The CDR3 region is CASSFGGTAGYTF. CDR3 nucleotide sequence: TGTGCCAGCAGTTTTGGGGGGACGGCTGGCTACACCTTC.

Only a few counts were recorded for this clone. The rearrangement joins TRBV19 to TRBJ1-4; 7 bases map to TRBD1. The ends lost 5 bases at V and 3 bases at J; junction bases unmatched: 6. CDR3 size: 15 residues. CDR1 and CDR2 (germline): LNHDA, SQIVND (reference sequence). As DNA, the CDR3 is TGTGCCAGTAGTGCCGCCGGGACAGCTAATGAAAAACTGTTTTTT. Translating it yields CASSAAGTANEKLFF.

The chain has TRBV7-2 and TRBJ2-3, with 9 bases lining up with TRBD1. V lost 5 bases to trimming and J lost 5 bases; unmatched junction nucleotides: 14. Germline V CDR1 and CDR2: SGHTA, FQGNSA. This CDR3 spans 17 amino acids. The CDR3 DNA follows: TGTGCCAGCAGCATGGGACAGGGAGGACCCTCCCAAGATACGCAGTATTTT. Translating it yields CASSMGQGGPSQDTQYF.

V gene TRBV7-9 combines with J gene TRBJ2-5, with unresolved D. Germline V gives CDR1 SEHNR, CDR2 FQNEAQ (reference sequence). The CDR3 loop spans 14 amino acids. V shed 5 bases and J shed 0 bases, with 10 bases lying between them. CDR3 in DNA: TGTGCCAGCAGCCGTGACTGGGACCAAGAGACCCAGTACTTC. Amino acids: CASSRDWDQETQYF.

This clone was seen a single time. The V gene is TRBV30, the J gene TRBJ1-2; D is possibly TRBD1 (5 bases). Germline-derived CDR1 and CDR2 are GTSNPN and SVGIG (reference sequence). V shed 7 bases and J shed 4 bases, with 16 bases lying between them. The CDR3 sequence is 13 residues long. CDR3 in amino acids: CASTGERAYGYTF. The CDR3 DNA reads as TGTGCCTCGACGGGGGAGAGAGCCTATGGCTACACCTTC.

J is TRBJ2-1 and V is TRBV5-6; 9 bases line up with TRBD1. The CDR3 sequence is 14 residues long. Germline values: CDR1 SGHDT, CDR2 YYEEEE. V trimming: 6 bases; J trimming: 5 bases; junction bases outside the gene matches: 6. The CDR3 reads CASNGQGPHNEQFF. In DNA, the CDR3 is TGTGCCAGCAACGGACAGGGGCCCCACAATGAGCAGTTCTTC.

This clone was observed a handful of times. The chain links TRBV18 to TRBJ2-7; TRBD1 aligns across 8 bases. Germline-derived CDR1 and CDR2 are KGHSH and LQKENI. The CDR3 is 14 residues long. V lost 4 bases and J lost 2; bases outside the gene matches: 4. DNA of the CDR3: TGTGCCAGCTCACGAACACAGGGGGCCTACGAGCAGTACTTC. Translating gives CASSRTQGAYEQYF.

Written as DNA, the CDR3 is TGCAGCGCGAACAGGGGAGGAGAAAAACTGTTTTTT. It yields the protein CSANRGGEKLFF. The chain uses TRBV29-1 and TRBJ1-4; 7 positions match TRBD1. The V and J ends lost 7 bases and 8 bases, in that order; junction bases with no gene match: 7. The CDR3 is 12 amino acids. Germline V gene data show CDR1 as SQVTM and CDR2 as ANQGSEA.

The chain links TRBV4-2 to TRBJ1-5; D is possibly TRBD1 (6 bases). In germline, CDR1 is LGHNA, CDR2 YNFKEQ. CDR3 length: 15 amino acids. V was cut by 1 base and J by 7 bases, with 14 bases left in between. As DNA, the CDR3 is TGTGCCAGCAGCCAAGCCAGAACAGGGAACCAGCCCCAGCATTTT. This gives the protein CASSQARTGNQPQHF.

The V and J genes are TRBV6-1 and TRBJ2-7; possibly TRBD2 for D (5 bases). The germline V and J ends were trimmed by 4 bases and 1 base, with 5 bases remaining between them. CDR3 length equals 12 residues. Germline lookup yields CDR1 MNHNS and CDR2 SASEGT. The CDR3 is CASSAGSYEQYF. The CDR3, as DNA: TGTGCCAGCAGTGCGGGGTCCTACGAGCAGTACTTC.

This clone was picked up a small number of times. V is TRBV7-9 and J is TRBJ2-1; no reliable D call. Germline V gene data show CDR1 as SEHNR and CDR2 as FQNEAQ (reference sequence). Between the trimmed V and J ends, which lost 8 bases and 3 bases, there was a span of 8 bases. The CDR3 covers 12 residues. CDR3 sequence reads: CASALHYNEQFF. Here the CDR3 DNA reads TGTGCCAGCGCACTCCACTACAATGAGCAGTTCTTC. The entire variable domain, with the rest obtained from reference TRBV7-9 and TRBJ2-1, is as follows: DTGVSQNPRHKITKRGQNVTFRCDPISEHNRLYWYRQTLGQGPEFLTYFQNEAQLEKSRLLSDRFSAERPKGSFSTLEIQRTEQGDSAMYLCASALHYNEQFFGPGTRLTVL.

This chain links TRBV5-4 with TRBJ2-7, with a weak D call TRBD1 (6 bases). V dropped 0 bases and J dropped 11 bases, with 12 bases sitting between them. Germline CDR1 is SGHNT and CDR2 is YYREEE (reference sequence). The CDR3 runs to 12 residues. CDR3 DNA: TGTGCCAGCAGCTTGGTTGGGGGCCCGAAGTACTTC. This encodes CASSLVGGPKYF.

The rearrangement joins TRBV7-9 to TRBJ2-7; D possibly corresponds to TRBD2 (5 bases). This CDR3 region has 15 residues. The germline V gene encodes CDR1 SEHNR and CDR2 FQNEAQ (reference sequence). Trimming left V 0 bases short and J 2 bases short, with 11 bases between. As DNA, the CDR3 is TGTGCCAGCAGCTTAGCATCTGGGAGCGCCTACGAGCAGTACTTC. As protein: CASSLASGSAYEQYF.

The V call is TRBV18, the J call TRBJ1-3, with 7 bases matching TRBD1. With 3 bases clipped from V and 2 bases from J, the junction kept 7 bases outside the gene matches. The CDR3 is made up of 16 amino acids. Germline V lookup: CDR1 KGHSH, CDR2 LQKENI. The CDR3 DNA follows: TGTGCCAGCTCACCTTTGGACCAGGGGGCTGGAAACACCATATATTTT. It encodes CASSPLDQGAGNTIYF.

The chain links TRBV4-2 to TRBJ2-7; D is possibly TRBD1 (6 bases). The length of the CDR3 is 16 residues. Trimming left V 0 bases short and J 0 bases short, with 12 bases between. The germline gives CDR1 LGHNA, CDR2 YNFKEQ. CDR3 sequence: CASSQDGTPSSYEQYF. CDR3 sequence (DNA): TGTGCCAGCAGCCAAGATGGGACACCTAGCTCCTACGAGCAGTACTTC.

As regards this clone: Other DNA sequences of this sample code for an identical CDR3. The CDR3 region is CASSASTYEQYF. The CDR3 DNA follows: TGCGCCAGCAGCGCGAGCACCTACGAGCAGTACTTC. The J gene is TRBJ2-7, the V gene TRBV5-1; D unresolved. The germline CDR1 and CDR2 sequences are SGHRS and YFSETQ. The CDR3 is 12 amino acids. V was pared by 4 bases and J by 2 bases, with 7 bases between.

On this clone: Other DNA variants within this sample encode the same CDR3. This sequence joins TRBV6-1 and TRBJ2-2; weak D call: TRBD1 (6 bases). Germline assignment: CDR1 MNHNS and CDR2 SASEGT. V was shortened by 6 bases and J by 0 bases, with 11 bases between the two germline ends. This CDR3 spans 15 amino acids. The CDR3 region is CASRVTGSNTGELFF. As DNA, the CDR3 is TGTGCCAGCAGGGTCACAGGGTCGAACACCGGGGAGCTGTTTTTT.

J is TRBJ2-1 and V is TRBV18; tentatively, D is TRBD2 (6 bases). Trimming stripped 0 bases from V and 4 bases from J, with 10 bases between. This CDR3 is built from 15 residues. Germline CDR1 KGHSH, CDR2 LQKENI. CDR3 loop: CASSPPQGGYNEQFF. As DNA, the CDR3 is TGTGCCAGCTCACCACCGCAGGGAGGTTACAATGAGCAGTTCTTC.

On this clone itself: At one end, the junction sequence differs from germline, possibly due to a read error. In the same sample, other DNA sequences code for this CDR3. This chain uses TRBV5-4 with TRBJ1-2; the D gene is possibly TRBD1 (5 bases). The germline V gene encodes CDR1 SGHNT and CDR2 YYREEE (reference sequence). The CDR3 extends over 14 amino acids. CDR3 DNA sequence: TGTGCTAGCAATCCGAGGGAGGGGCAGGAGCCCTACACCTTC. Its protein is CASNPREGQEPYTF.

This clone appeared once. The chain joins TRBV27 to TRBJ1-4; D remains unclear. V lost 6 bases to trimming and J lost 0 bases, with 8 bases between them. CDR1 MNHEY and CDR2 SMNVEV come from the germline V gene (reference sequence). CDR3 length: 14 residues. CDR3 in DNA: TGTGCCAGCAGACGGGAGTCAACTAATGAAAAACTGTTTTTT. It yields the protein CASRRESTNEKLFF.

CDR3 sequence reads: CAEQQTNTGELFF. CDR3 sequence (DNA): TGTGCTGAACAGCAGACGAACACCGGGGAGCTGTTTTTT. The rearrangement links TRBV14 to TRBJ2-2; no reliable D call. The CDR3 sequence is 13 residues long. CDR1 and CDR2 from the germline V gene are SGHDN and FVKESK.

This clone was seen a single time. This sequence joins TRBV7-9 and TRBJ2-1; perhaps TRBD1 as D (6 bases). The CDR3 sequence is 14 residues long. Trimming stripped 2 bases from V and 7 bases from J, with 12 bases between. Germline V lookup: CDR1 SEHNR, CDR2 FQNEAQ (reference sequence). For the CDR3, the DNA is TGTGCCAGCAGCTTATCGGACAGACGAAATGAGCAGTTCTTC. Protein: CASSLSDRRNEQFF.

The V and J genes are TRBV4-1 and TRBJ1-1; TRBD1 matches 8 bases. This CDR3 spans 15 amino acids. After removal of 2 bases from V and 0 bases from J, the junction contained 2 bases not matched to a gene. In germline, CDR1 is MGHRA, CDR2 YSYEKL. The CDR3 is CASSQPGQVNTEAFF. The CDR3 nucleotides are TGCGCCAGCAGCCAACCGGGACAGGTGAACACTGAAGCTTTCTTT.

This sequence joins TRBV7-9 and TRBJ1-6; D is undetermined. CDR3 length: 15 residues. Trimming cost V 1 base and J 4 bases, with 8 bases left between them. From germline, CDR1 is SEHNR and CDR2 FQNEAQ (reference sequence). This chain's CDR3 is CASSLDGSYNSPLHF. The CDR3 nucleotides are TGTGCCAGCAGCTTAGATGGGAGTTATAATTCACCCCTCCACTTT.

The rearrangement links TRBV14 to TRBJ2-6; a weak D match, TRBD1 (5 bases). Trimming shortened V by 1 base and J by 6 bases, and 10 bases separated the two germline ends. This CDR3 comprises 15 residues. Germline CDR1 and CDR2: SGHDN and FVKESK. The chain's CDR3 is CASSQGGAMANVLTF. The CDR3 DNA is TGTGCCAGCAGCCAAGGGGGCGCAATGGCCAACGTCCTGACTTTC.

This clone has only one observation. The V gene is TRBV28, the J gene TRBJ2-7; 7 nucleotides align to TRBD1. The V gene's germline CDR1 is MDHEN and CDR2 SYDVKM. J was trimmed by 1 base and V by 2 bases; bases with no gene match: 8. CDR3 length equals 16 residues. The CDR3 loop reads CASSLPQLQGSYEQYF. DNA of the CDR3: TGTGCCAGCAGTTTACCCCAGTTACAGGGGTCCTACGAGCAGTACTTC.

This clone was counted only a few times. The V and J genes are TRBV19 and TRBJ1-4; no firm D call. The ends were cut back, 3 bases at V and 8 bases at J, with 4 bases in the middle. Germline CDR1 LNHDA, CDR2 SQIVND (reference sequence). This CDR3 contains 11 residues. The CDR3 sequence: CASSIEEKLFF. In DNA, the CDR3 is TGTGCCAGTAGTATTGAGGAAAAACTGTTTTTT.

This clone turned up a few times. The CDR3 DNA follows: TGCGCCAGCAGTGAGTCGACTAGCGGGCCTTTGGAGCAGTACTTC. This encodes CASSESTSGPLEQYF. The chain couples TRBV10-1 to TRBJ2-7; TRBD2 matches at 10 bases. CDR1 WNHNN and CDR2 SYGVQD come from the germline V gene (reference sequence). V was clipped by 0 bases and J by 7 bases; unmatched bases: 6. CDR3 length: 15 residues.

This CDR3 reads CASSTGTGAGNTIYF. Written as DNA, the CDR3 is TGCGCCAGCAGCACCGGGACAGGGGCTGGAAACACCATATATTTT. The chain carries TRBV5-1 and TRBJ1-3, with 10 bases identical to TRBD1. This CDR3 contains 15 residues. V trimming: 4 bases; J trimming: 2 bases; junction bases outside the gene matches: 3. Germline loops: CDR1 SGHRS, CDR2 YFSETQ.

This sequence joins TRBV30 and TRBJ2-7; 9 nucleotides align to TRBD2. The J segment lost 2 bases and the V segment lost 4 bases, leaving 12 bases of the junction unmatched. CDR3 length equals 16 residues. Germline loops: CDR1 GTSNPN, CDR2 SVGIG (reference sequence). DNA for the CDR3: TGTGCCTGGACTTTTCGAAGGACTAGCGATCCCTACGAGCAGTACTTC. As protein: CAWTFRRTSDPYEQYF. The variable domain in full, completed from reference TRBV30 and TRBJ2-7, reads SQTIHQWPATLVQPVGSPLSLECTVEGTSNPNLYWYRQAAGRGLQLLFYSVGIGQISSEVPQNLSASRPQDRQFILSSKKLLLSDSGFYLCAWTFRRTSDPYEQYFGPGTRLTVT.

This rearrangement joins TRBV2 to TRBJ1-4; TRBD1 is a possible D gene (5 bases). The germline V gene encodes CDR1 SNHLY and CDR2 FYNNEI. V was trimmed by 6 bases and J by 1 base, leaving 18 bases between them. CDR3 length equals 17 residues. The DNA of the CDR3 is TGTGCCAGCAGCGACCCGGGCCTGCAGGGAACTAATGAAAAACTGTTTTTT. Translating gives CASSDPGLQGTNEKLFF.